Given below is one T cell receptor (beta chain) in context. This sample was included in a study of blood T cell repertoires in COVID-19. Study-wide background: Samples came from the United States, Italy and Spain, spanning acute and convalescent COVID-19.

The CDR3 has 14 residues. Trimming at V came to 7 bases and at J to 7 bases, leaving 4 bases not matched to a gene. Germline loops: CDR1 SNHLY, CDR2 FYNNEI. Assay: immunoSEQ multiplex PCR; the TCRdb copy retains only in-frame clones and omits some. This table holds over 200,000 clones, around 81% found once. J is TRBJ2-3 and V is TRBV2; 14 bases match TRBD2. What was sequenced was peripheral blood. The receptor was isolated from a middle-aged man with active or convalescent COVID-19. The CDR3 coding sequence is TGTGCCAGCAAAGGGACTAGCGGGGGCCATACGCAGTATTTT. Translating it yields CASKGTSGGHTQYF.